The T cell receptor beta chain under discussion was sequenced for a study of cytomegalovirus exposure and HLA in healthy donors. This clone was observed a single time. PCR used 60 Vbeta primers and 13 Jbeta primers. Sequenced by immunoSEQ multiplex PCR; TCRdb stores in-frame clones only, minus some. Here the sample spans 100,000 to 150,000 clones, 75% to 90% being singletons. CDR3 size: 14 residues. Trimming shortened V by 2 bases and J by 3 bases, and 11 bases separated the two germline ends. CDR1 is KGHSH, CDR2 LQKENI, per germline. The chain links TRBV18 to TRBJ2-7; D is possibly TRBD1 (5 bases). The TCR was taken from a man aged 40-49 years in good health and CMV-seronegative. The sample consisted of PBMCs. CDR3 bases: TGTGCCAGCTCACCATCAGCAGGGATCTACGAGCAGTACTTC. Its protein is CASSPSAGIYEQYF.